This T cell receptor (beta chain) appears in the sequencing data of a study of T cells in Graves' hyperthyroidism and ophthalmopathy. General study points: Blood held most thyroid clonotypes expanded above 0.001 frequency. Ophthalmopathy was predicted by the model a median of 6.5 months ahead of onset.

TCR beta CDR3 sequences were amplified from RNA transcripts. In the first-round RT-PCR of the TCR CDR3, the HTBI primer set was used. From the multiplex PCR reads, TCRdb called clonotypes with MiXCR, one entry per CDR3 protein. The data show hundreds of thousands of distinct CDR3 sequences, with 15% to 19% seen just once and around an eighth held by the top ten. CDR1 and CDR2 from the germline V gene are MNHEY and SVGAGI. Trimming cost V 5 bases and J 3 bases, with 13 bases left between them. The CDR3 runs to 14 residues. Diagnoses were made from clinical symptoms, serum measures (thyroxine and TRAb), thyroid ultrasound and orbital computed tomography. Around 9.8 ml fresh peripheral blood yielded the PBMCs. This clonotype has more than one count but fewer than ten. What it recognizes is unknown.

This TCR came from a woman younger than 30 with Graves' hyperthyroidism. Sequencing was done on a sample of blood. V is TRBV6-5 and J is TRBJ1-2, with D uncertain. This CDR3 reads CASSPFKADYGYTF. In DNA, the CDR3 is TGTGCCAGCAGTCCCTTCAAGGCGGACTATGGCTACACCTTC.